What follows are 20 T cell receptor beta chains derived from one specimen sequenced in a study of shared clonotypes between healthy human individuals. Assay: immunoSEQ multiplex PCR; the TCRdb copy retains only in-frame clones and omits some. The top ten clones hold over 1.3% of a sample with about 1 million clones, approximately 70% of them seen once. The sequenced sample was memory CD4+ T cells sorted from blood. Subset indicated: CD45RA-negative fraction. The receptors come from a man between 18 and 29 years old in good health.

The J gene is TRBJ2-7, the V gene TRBV19; 11 nucleotides match TRBD2. The CDR3 loop spans 13 amino acids. V shed 8 bases and J 2 bases; nucleotides not matched to a gene: 2. Per germline, CDR1 LNHDA and CDR2 SQIVND (reference sequence). The CDR3 bases are TGTGCCAGTCGACTAGCGGGAACCTACGAGCAGTACTTC. Its protein product is CASRLAGTYEQYF.

This clone was counted between two and nine times. V gene TRBV19 combines with J gene TRBJ2-7; 11 bases agree with TRBD2. This CDR3 spans 16 amino acids. V was clipped by 4 bases and J by 0 bases; unmatched bases: 5. Germline CDR1 reads LNHDA; CDR2 reads SQIVND (reference sequence). CDR3 coding DNA: TGTGCCAGTAGTACCCCTAGCGGGGGGAGCTCCTACGAGCAGTACTTC. This sequence encodes CASSTPSGGSSYEQYF.

This clone was seen more than once but under ten times. This sequence joins TRBV7-9 and TRBJ2-3, with D possibly matching TRBD1 (6 bases). The CDR3 totals 15 residues. The V gene lost 7 bases and the J gene lost 4 bases, with 18 bases spanning the gap. Germline CDR1 reads SEHNR; CDR2 reads FQNEAQ (reference sequence). CDR3 in amino acids: CASTGLDSAADTQYF. In DNA, the CDR3 is TGTGCCAGCACCGGTTTGGACAGTGCGGCAGATACGCAGTATTTT.

A note on this clone: This may stem from a read error, because a much larger clone lies one nucleotide away. V usage is TRBV5-4 and J usage is TRBJ2-3; a possible D gene is TRBD1 (6 bases). This CDR3 comprises 14 residues. V dropped 4 bases and J dropped 4 bases, with 13 bases sitting between them. From germline, CDR1 is SGHNT and CDR2 YYREEE (reference sequence). The CDR3 bases are TGTGCCAGCAGCCCTGGACAGCTCGCAGATACGCAGTATTTT. This sequence encodes CASSPGQLADTQYF. Based on the CDR3 plus reference TRBV5-4 and TRBJ2-3, the full variable domain is ETGVTQSPTHLIKTRGQQVTLRCSSQSGHNTVSWYQQALGQGPQFIFQYYREEENGRGNFPPRFSGLQFPNYSSELNVNALELDDSALYLCASSPGQLADTQYFGPGTRLTVL.

The chain joins TRBV5-6 to TRBJ1-6, with a tentative D call TRBD1 (6 bases). The CDR3 totals 17 residues. V was pared by 0 bases and J by 5 bases, with 15 bases between. The germline CDR1 and CDR2 sequences are SGHDT and YYEEEE. The CDR3 DNA sequence: TGTGCCAGCAGCTTGGTTGCAGGGGCCACAAATAATTCACCCCTCCACTTT. It codes for CASSLVAGATNNSPLHF.

This clone appeared a single time. This chain connects TRBV5-1 to TRBJ1-5, with TRBD1 identical over 7 bases. This CDR3 region has 16 residues. The V gene end was trimmed by 4 bases and the J gene end by 6 bases; junction bases not matched to a gene: 13. Germline V gene data show CDR1 as SGHRS and CDR2 as YFSETQ. CDR3 coding DNA: TGCGCCAGCAGCACCGGACCGGGACAGCACGGTCAGCCCCAGCATTTT. Protein: CASSTGPGQHGQPQHF.

This clone was counted many times. This chain links TRBV28 with TRBJ2-4; D call uncertain. CDR3 size: 11 residues. V lost 10 bases and J 4 bases, leaving 8 bases between the germline ends. Per germline, CDR1 MDHEN and CDR2 SYDVKM. The chain's CDR3 is CATASKNIQYF. Written as DNA, the CDR3 is TGTGCCACAGCCTCTAAAAACATTCAGTACTTC. Full variable domain (missing parts from reference TRBV28 and TRBJ2-4): DVKVTQSSRYLVKRTGEKVFLECVQDMDHENMFWYRQDPGLGLRLIYFSYDVKMKEKGDIPEGYSVSREKKERFSLILESASTNQTSMYLCATASKNIQYFGAGTRLSVL.

The chain links TRBV9 to TRBJ2-5; a possible D gene is TRBD2 (5 bases). This CDR3 is 15 amino acids long. Trimming pared 0 bases from V and 3 bases from J, leaving 12 bases between. Germline CDR1 and CDR2: SGDLS and YYNGEE. This chain's CDR3 is CASSVEDGGEETQYF. In nucleotides, the CDR3 is TGTGCCAGCAGCGTAGAGGACGGAGGAGAAGAGACCCAGTACTTC.

This rearrangement joins TRBV2 to TRBJ1-5; 9 positions match TRBD1. The V segment lost 7 bases and the J segment 6 bases; nucleotides outside the gene matches: 7. This CDR3 has 14 residues. CDR1 SNHLY and CDR2 FYNNEI come from the germline V gene. CDR3 sequence reads: CASMLQGAGQPQHF. The CDR3 nucleotides read TGTGCCAGCATGTTACAGGGGGCCGGTCAGCCCCAGCATTTT.

The chain employs TRBV19 and TRBJ2-2; 10 nucleotides match TRBD2. The CDR3 is 13 residues long. Germline V gene lookup returns CDR1 LNHDA and CDR2 SQIVND (reference sequence). Trimming took 9 bases from V and 9 from J; bases not matched to a gene: 7. The CDR3, as DNA: TGTGCCAGCTATAGCGGGGGGCCCTGGGAGCTGTTTTTT. Translation: CASYSGGPWELFF.

This chain uses TRBV25-1 with TRBJ1-2, with D tentatively TRBD1 (5 bases). V was cut by 1 base and J by 6 bases, with 15 bases left in between. CDR3 length: 15 residues. Germline V gives CDR1 MGHDK, CDR2 SYGVNS. The CDR3 region is CASSEFPGTTHGYTF. DNA of the CDR3: TGTGCCAGCAGTGAATTTCCAGGGACGACCCATGGCTACACCTTC.

The chain recombines TRBV5-4 with TRBJ2-7; 13 bases fit TRBD2. V shed 4 bases and J 4 bases; nucleotides not matched to a gene: 2. Germline CDR1 and CDR2: SGHNT and YYREEE (reference sequence). The CDR3 contains 14 residues. CDR3: CASSRTSGGYEQYF. DNA for the CDR3: TGTGCCAGCAGCCGGACTAGCGGGGGTTACGAGCAGTACTTC.

The chain couples TRBV7-9 to TRBJ2-4; the D is unclear. This CDR3 spans 15 amino acids. Germline CDR1 reads SEHNR; CDR2 reads FQNEAQ (reference sequence). Between the trimmed V and J ends, which lost 5 bases and 9 bases, there was a span of 20 bases. The CDR3 DNA follows: TGTGCCAGCAGCCCTTCCGGGTCGGGTTTGAGCATTCAGTACTTC. This translates into CASSPSGSGLSIQYF.

This clone has a handful of counts. The CDR3 DNA sequence: TGTGCCAGCAGCTCCCGGGAACCCTGGTTAGATACGCAGTATTTT. This translates into CASSSREPWLDTQYF. J is TRBJ2-3 and V is TRBV7-2, with a tentative D call TRBD2 (5 bases). The CDR3 runs 15 residues. Trimming took 4 bases from V and 5 from J, leaving 16 bases between them. Looked up from germline, CDR1 is SGHTA and CDR2 is FQGNSA.

The rearrangement uses TRBV30 and TRBJ1-1; weak D call: TRBD1 (6 bases). Trimming shortened V by 4 bases and J by 1 base, and 10 bases separated the two germline ends. Germline assignment: CDR1 GTSNPN and CDR2 SVGIG (reference sequence). The CDR3 sequence is 13 residues long. Written as DNA, the CDR3 is TGTGCCTGGACCCGAGGGGGGAACACTGAAGCTTTCTTT. Residues: CAWTRGGNTEAFF.

The chain carries TRBV19 and TRBJ1-1; 7 nucleotides match TRBD1. The CDR3 loop spans 15 amino acids. J was trimmed by 0 bases and V by 7 bases; bases with no gene match: 8. Germline V gene data show CDR1 as LNHDA and CDR2 as SQIVND (reference sequence). CDR3 DNA sequence: TGTGCCAGTACCCCCACCGGGACAGTGAACACTGAAGCTTTCTTT. Translated, it gives CASTPTGTVNTEAFF.

J is TRBJ2-7 and V is TRBV7-2; a possible D gene is TRBD2 (7 bases). This CDR3 is built from 17 residues. The V end was cut by 3 bases, the J end by 3 bases, with 21 bases between. From germline, CDR1 is SGHTA and CDR2 FQGNSA. As DNA, the CDR3 is TGTGCCAGCAGCTTGGGGGCCCTCGGGAGGTCAAGCTACGAGCAGTACTTC. Translated: CASSLGALGRSSYEQYF.

In its sample, this clone was seen a few times. Within the sample, other DNA sequences also encode this same CDR3. The chain employs TRBV30 and TRBJ2-7, with D unclear. The CDR3 contains 11 residues. CDR1 is GTSNPN and CDR2 is SVGIG in the germline V gene (reference sequence). The V gene lost 1 base and the J gene lost 2 bases, with 3 bases spanning the gap. CDR3 protein: CAWSGTYEQYF. The CDR3 DNA sequence: TGTGCCTGGAGTGGGACCTACGAGCAGTACTTC.

The chain combines TRBV30 with TRBJ2-7, with D uncertain. The CDR3 is 11 residues long. V gave up 3 bases and J gave up 5 bases, with 8 bases separating them. Germline lookup yields CDR1 GTSNPN and CDR2 SVGIG (reference sequence). The CDR3 protein is CAWSGLDEQYF. The CDR3 DNA is TGTGCCTGGAGCGGTTTGGACGAGCAGTACTTC.

The J gene is TRBJ1-2, the V gene TRBV28; D perhaps matches TRBD1 (6 bases). V dropped 2 bases and J dropped 4 bases, with 14 bases sitting between them. CDR1 and CDR2 (germline): MDHEN, SYDVKM. The CDR3 is 15 amino acids. CDR3 coding DNA: TGTGCCAGCAGTTTAACGAGGCTGGGGGCCTATGGCTACACCTTC. This gives the protein CASSLTRLGAYGYTF.